This T cell receptor beta chain was identified during a study of T cell responses to AZD1222 COVID-19 vaccine. The method was immunoSEQ multiplex PCR; TCRdb's version includes in-frame clones alone and lacks a portion of them. The table has 98,000 or so clones, around nine tenths seen once. General observations from the study: White British donors predominated, females outnumbered males, and clonal diversity was possibly underestimated. With dominance at 160-218 and 743-854, vaccine-associated CD4 TCRs spanned spike.

Turning to this clone: The antigen is not known.

Germline CDR1 reads MNHNY; CDR2 reads SVGAGI (reference sequence). This CDR3 is 14 amino acids long. V lost 6 bases, J lost 3 bases, and 7 bases stayed unmatched. This sequence was found in an adult who received the MenACWY meningococcal vaccine as a control. The V call is TRBV6-6, the J call TRBJ1-1; 7 bases line up with TRBD1. The input for sequencing was peripheral blood, taken 28 days after the second dose of the MenACWY control vaccine. The CDR3 region has the DNA TGTGCCAGCAGGACAGGGAGGTCCCACACTGAAGCTTTCTTT. Protein: CASRTGRSHTEAFF.